Described below is a single T cell receptor beta chain sequence and its context. The V end lost 4 bases, the J end lost 6 bases, and 19 bases lay between the germline ends. The CDR3 is made up of 16 amino acids. CDR1 and CDR2 (germline): SGHKS, YYEKEE (reference sequence). The data were obtained in a study of blood T cell repertoires in COVID-19. Study overall: Acute-phase and convalescent COVID-19 samples originated in the United States, Italy and Spain. Sources were T cells, B-cell-depleted T cells, or PBMCs; the material itself was cDNA or gDNA.

In the authors' workflow: Amplification from reference gene primers served as the basis for estimated nucleated cell counts. Assay used: immunoSEQ multiplex PCR; TCRdb lists only in-frame clones, some missing. The D gene and trimming were derived from the DNA, and the V and J assignments and clone size from that table. This sample has approximately 99,000 clones, with about two thirds found just once. The J gene is TRBJ2-2, the V gene TRBV5-5; D perhaps matches TRBD2 (7 bases). The sequenced sample consisted of peripheral blood. This TCR came from a middle-aged woman with acute or convalescent COVID-19. The CDR3 sequence: CASSMPGGPYAGELFF. The CDR3, as DNA: TGTGCCAGCAGCATGCCGGGGGGCCCTTATGCCGGGGAGCTGTTTTTT.